A selection of T cell receptor beta chains follows, all from one sample in a study of T-cell memory formation after mild COVID-19. MiXCR, run by TCRdb on the 5' RACE reads, gives a single entry per CDR3 protein. The sample carries 270,000 or so distinct CDR3 sequences, under 20% recorded once. The sequencing input was PBMCs or a T cell subset sorted from them (not recorded which). These receptors were taken from a man aged 18-30 years who had mild COVID-19 (a few samples of this study predate the infection). Cell type and time point are not known. CDR3s include the opening cysteine and the closing phenylalanine or tryptophan. The D gene is left open where the match is weak. Clone size is not always given. Where it is, it says once, few, many or a class for expanded clones.

j_call v_call d_call clone_size cdr3_aa cdr3_nt
TRBJ1-6 TRBV4-1 - - CASSQGRTNSPLHF TGCGCCAGCAGCCAAGGACGGACAAATTCACCCCTCCACTTT
TRBJ2-3 TRBV20-1 - - CSATLPQGGTDTQYF TGCAGTGCCACCCTCCCACAGGGAGGCACAGATACGCAGTATTTT
TRBJ2-5 TRBV19 - few CASSMNSEETQYF TGTGCCAGTAGTATGAACAGCGAAGAGACCCAGTACTTC
TRBJ2-2 TRBV20-1 - - CSASPIYTGELFF TGCAGTGCTAGCCCTATATACACCGGGGAGCTGTTTTTT
TRBJ1-2 TRBV12-3/TRBV12-4 - - CASSPAGLILYGYTF TGTGCCAGCAGCCCTGCGGGGCTCATTCTCTATGGCTACACCTTC
TRBJ2-7 TRBV18 TRBD1 - CASSSGTGGWEQYF TGTGCCAGCTCATCCGGGACAGGGGGCTGGGAGCAGTACTTC
TRBJ2-2 TRBV3-1 - few CASSQHLPGMNTGELFF TGTGCCAGCAGCCAACATCTGCCTGGGATGAACACCGGGGAGCTGTTTTTT
TRBJ2-3 TRBV5-1 TRBD2 - CASRLTPSGHGTDTQYF TGCGCCAGCAGACTGACACCTAGCGGGCATGGCACAGATACGCAGTATTTT
TRBJ2-5 TRBV20-1 TRBD2 many CSAETSGGAETQYF TGCAGTGCTGAGACTAGCGGGGGGGCGGAGACCCAGTACTTC
TRBJ2-5 TRBV12-3/TRBV12-4 - many CASSSIEETQYF TGTGCCAGCAGTTCTATTGAAGAGACCCAGTACTTC
TRBJ2-7 TRBV5-1 - few CASSKAGVGSYEQYF TGCGCCAGCAGCAAGGCAGGGGTAGGATCTTACGAGCAGTACTTC
TRBJ1-4 TRBV7-9 TRBD1 - CASSETGGITNEKLFF TGTGCCAGCAGCGAAACAGGGGGCATAACTAATGAAAAACTGTTTTTT
TRBJ2-5 TRBV7-9 - once CATSPGIIQETQYF TGTGCCACCTCTCCGGGGATTATCCAAGAGACCCAGTACTTC
TRBJ2-5 TRBV6-5 - - CASSYMLGARETQYF TGTGCCAGCAGTTACATGTTGGGGGCCCGCGAGACCCAGTACTTC
TRBJ1-6 TRBV5-1 - - CASSSGPRRESPLHF TGCGCCAGCAGTTCGGGACCCAGGCGGGAGTCACCCCTCCACTTT